This TCR beta chain was sequenced during a study of blood T cell repertoires in COVID-19. Study details: Spain, Italy and the United States supplied samples that represented acute and convalescent COVID-19.

The CDR3 loop spans 17 amino acids. The V and J ends lost 5 bases and 4 bases, in that order; junction bases with no gene match: 9. CDR1 is LNHDA, CDR2 SQIVND, per germline (reference sequence). Authors' processing steps: Amplification with reference gene primers provided the estimates of nucleated cell counts. Generated by immunoSEQ multiplex PCR, the TCRdb table keeps only in-frame clones and is missing some. The DNA gave D and trimming, while V, J and clone size come from that table. This table holds approximately 80,000 clones, around four fifths found once. Sequenced material: peripheral blood. The clonotype originates from a human donor in a cohort sampled during active COVID-19. The chain uses TRBV19 and TRBJ2-2; the match to TRBD1 covers 11 bases. CDR3 sequence: CASSPLGQGARTGELFF. The CDR3, as DNA: TGTGCCAGTAGTCCGTTAGGACAGGGGGCGCGCACCGGGGAGCTGTTTTTT.